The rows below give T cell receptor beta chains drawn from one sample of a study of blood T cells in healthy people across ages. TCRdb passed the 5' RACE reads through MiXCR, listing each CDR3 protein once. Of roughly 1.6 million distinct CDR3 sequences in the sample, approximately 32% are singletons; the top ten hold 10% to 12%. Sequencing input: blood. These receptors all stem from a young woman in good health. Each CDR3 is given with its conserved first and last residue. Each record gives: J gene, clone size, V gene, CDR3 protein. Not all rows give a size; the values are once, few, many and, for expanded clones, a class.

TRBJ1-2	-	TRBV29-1	CSVEDLRGGVIHGYTF
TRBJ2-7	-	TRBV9	CASSVGRSAYEQYF
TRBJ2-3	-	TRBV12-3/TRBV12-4	CASRLGEGPDTQYF
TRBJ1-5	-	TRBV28	CASSPGGVHQPQHF
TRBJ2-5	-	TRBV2	CASTASGGGKETQYF
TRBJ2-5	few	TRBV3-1	CASSRSTSGIQETQYF
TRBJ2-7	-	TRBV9	CASSVESKEGSPHYEQYF
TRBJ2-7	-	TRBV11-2	CASSLDTGPPYEQYF
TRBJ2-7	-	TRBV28	CASSVPVAGGGEQYF
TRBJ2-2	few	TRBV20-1	CSARDPRGNTGELFF
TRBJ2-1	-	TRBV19	CASSISGMLYNEQFF
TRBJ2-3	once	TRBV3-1	CASSQRTTGARDTQYF
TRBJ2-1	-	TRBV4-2	CASSQAGQGYNERFF
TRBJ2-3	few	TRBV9	CASSEPRDGYTDTQYF
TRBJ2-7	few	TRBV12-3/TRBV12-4	CASSLASRVEYF
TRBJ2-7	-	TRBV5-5	CASSLLSTGRHERYF
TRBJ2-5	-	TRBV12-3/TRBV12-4	CATTDRGRGETQYF
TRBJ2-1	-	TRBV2	CASNDRDRVYNEQFF
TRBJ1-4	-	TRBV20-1	CSASGPASEKLFF
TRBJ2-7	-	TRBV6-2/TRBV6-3	CASRSGPPYEQYF
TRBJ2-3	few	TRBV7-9	CASSPLREGTDTQYF
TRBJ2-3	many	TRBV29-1	CSGRDRGPTDTQYF
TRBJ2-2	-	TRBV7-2	CASSLSGGTVGELFF
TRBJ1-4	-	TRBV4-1	CASSQWQGEKLFF
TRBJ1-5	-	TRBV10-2	CASSESVGYQPQHF
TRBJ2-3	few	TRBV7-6	CASSMRGGGTDTQYF
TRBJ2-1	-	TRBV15	CATSRLQGIYNEQFF
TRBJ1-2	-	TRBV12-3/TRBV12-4	CASSFSPLLYGYTF
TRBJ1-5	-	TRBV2	CASRGQAYQPQHF
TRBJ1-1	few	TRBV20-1	CSASPRVTEAFF
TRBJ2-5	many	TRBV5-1	CASSLAIQETQYF
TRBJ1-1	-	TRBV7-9	CASSSDSPTEAFF
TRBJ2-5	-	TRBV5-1	CASSWGTRRETQYF
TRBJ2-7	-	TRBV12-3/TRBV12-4	CATTNRYGEQYF
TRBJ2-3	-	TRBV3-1	CASSQRGRVGDTQYF
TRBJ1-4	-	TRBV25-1	CASSGNSGSLGEKLFF
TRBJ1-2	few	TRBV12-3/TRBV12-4	CASRGGTGPIYGYTF
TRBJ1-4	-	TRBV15	CATSKGGRSALEKLFF
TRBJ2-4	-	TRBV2	CASRDPDHREQYF
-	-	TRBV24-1	CATSDSPGTSAREQYF
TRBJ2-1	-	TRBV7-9	CASGRTSSQEQFF
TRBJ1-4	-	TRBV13	CASSWGINEKLFF
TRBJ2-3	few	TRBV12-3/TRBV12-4	CASSFRDRETDTQYF
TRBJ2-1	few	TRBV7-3	CASSLMTGEHEQFF
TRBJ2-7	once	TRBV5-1	CASLVGTGFDEQYF
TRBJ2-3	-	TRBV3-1	CASSQGYNSADTQYF